The 8 T cell receptor beta chains below all came from one sample that was sequenced in a study of T-cell memory formation after mild COVID-19. Each CDR3 protein gets one entry after TCRdb re-called the 5' RACE reads with MiXCR. The table records 200,000 to 300,000 distinct CDR3 sequences, roughly 15% of them present only once. Material for sequencing was PBMCs or a T cell subset sorted from them (not recorded which). All receptors derive from an adult woman who had mild COVID-19 (a few samples of this study predate the infection). Cell type and time point are not known.

This clonotype was counted a few times. The CDR3 here is CASSPDGHYGYTF. The CDR3 region has the DNA TGTGCCAGCAGCCCAGACGGACACTATGGCTACACCTTC. The rearrangement links TRBV5-4 to TRBJ1-2; no reliable D call. V was cut by 4 bases and J by 3 bases, with 10 bases left in between. This CDR3 is built from 13 residues. Per the germline V gene, CDR1 is SGHNT and CDR2 is YYREEE (reference sequence).

The chain couples TRBV5-1 to TRBJ2-5; D unresolved. This CDR3 comprises 13 residues. V gave up 1 base and J gave up 2 bases, with 6 bases separating them. Germline assignment: CDR1 SGHRS and CDR2 YFSETQ. CDR3 loop: CASSLYAQETQYF. The CDR3 DNA sequence: TGCGCCAGCAGCTTGTACGCACAAGAGACCCAGTACTTC.

The genes are TRBV20-1 and TRBJ2-7; 8 bases fit TRBD2. With V trimmed by 3 bases and J by 5 bases, 12 bases remained unmatched. The CDR3 is made up of 15 amino acids. Germline V lookup: CDR1 DFQATT, CDR2 SNEGSKA (reference sequence). The CDR3, as DNA: TGCAGTGCTAGTGGGACTAGAGACGTGAGACACGAGCAGTACTTC. Translating it yields CSASGTRDVRHEQYF.

Ten or more counts support this clonotype. The chain recombines TRBV5-5 with TRBJ1-5; possible D gene TRBD1, 5 bases. CDR1 and CDR2 from the germline V gene are SGHKS and YYEKEE (reference sequence). V was shortened by 2 bases and J by 1 base, with 22 bases between the two germline ends. The CDR3 totals 19 residues. In DNA, the CDR3 is TGTGCCAGCAGCTTACTCATCATCGGGGACCTAGGGAGCAATCAGCCCCAGCATTTT. Translating it yields CASSLLIIGDLGSNQPQHF.

The J gene is TRBJ1-6, the V gene TRBV20-1; TRBD1 might be the D (6 bases). The V and J ends lost 0 bases and 6 bases respectively, with 18 bases between them. The germline V gene has CDR1 DFQATT and CDR2 SNEGSKA (reference sequence). The CDR3 extends over 17 amino acids. CDR3: CSARDLAGLQGNSPLHF. The CDR3 nucleotides are TGCAGTGCTAGAGATCTTGCGGGGTTACAGGGTAATTCACCCCTCCACTTT.

J is TRBJ2-7 and V is TRBV9, with 8 bases aligning to TRBD1. Germline V gene data show CDR1 as SGDLS and CDR2 as YYNGEE. Trimming cost V 4 bases and J 0 bases; bases outside gene matches: 6. This CDR3 comprises 15 residues. The CDR3: CASSRTGGSSYEQYF. CDR3 nucleotide sequence: TGTGCCAGCAGCAGAACAGGGGGAAGCTCCTACGAGCAGTACTTC.

V usage is TRBV29-1 and J usage is TRBJ1-2; D possibly corresponds to TRBD1 (5 bases). V was cut by 1 base and J by 5 bases, with 14 bases left in between. The CDR3 extends over 14 amino acids. CDR1 SQVTM and CDR2 ANQGSEA come from the germline V gene. CDR3 bases: TGCAGCGTTGAAGGGGGGAGGGAACGGTATGGCTACACCTTC. Translating it yields CSVEGGRERYGYTF. Drawing the rest from reference TRBV29-1 and TRBJ1-2, the complete variable domain is SAVISQKPSRDICQRGTSLTIQCQVDSQVTMMFWYRQQPGQSLTLIATANQGSEATYESGFVIDKFPISRPNLTFSTLTVSNMSPEDSSIYLCSVEGGRERYGYTFGSGTRLTVV.

Points on this clonotype: Sequence at one end of the junction differs from germline and may be a read error. V is TRBV14 and J is TRBJ2-5; no reliable D call. The CDR3 length is 13 residues. Germline lookup yields CDR1 SGHDN and CDR2 FVKESK. The CDR3 sequence: CASSQDGRIGPNF. The CDR3 DNA reads TGTGCCAGCAGCCAAGATGGACGGATTGGCCCGAACTTC.